This TCR beta chain is from a study of a mutant IDH1 vaccine in newly diagnosed glioma. Time point indicated: week 23, last vaccination. Topical imiquimod was applied with each vaccine dose, which held 300 ug of mutant IDH1 20-mer peptide. Generated by immunoSEQ multiplex PCR, the TCRdb table keeps only in-frame clones and is missing some. Of some 33,000 clones in the sample, around 87% are singletons; the top ten hold approximately 2.4%. Worth noting for this clone: Its target is not known.

CDR1 LNHDA and CDR2 SQIVND come from the germline V gene (reference sequence). V was shortened by 5 bases and J by 7 bases, with 17 bases between the two germline ends. The CDR3 is 14 residues long. Source: PBMCs, taken from a glioma patient whose treatment included an IDH1 peptide vaccine. The chain links TRBV19 to TRBJ1-2, with a weak D call TRBD1 (5 bases). The sequence was collected from a man aged 35 to 55 with glioma. CDR3 sequence: CASSFQGAGPGYTF. As DNA, the CDR3 is TGTGCCAGTAGTTTCCAGGGAGCGGGCCCTGGCTACACCTTC. Variable domain in full (rest from reference TRBV19 and TRBJ1-2): DGGITQSPKYLFRKEGQNVTLSCEQNLNHDAMYWYRQDPGQGLRLIYYSQIVNDFQKGDIAEGYSVSREKKESFPLTVTSAQKNPTAFYLCASSFQGAGPGYTFGSGTRLTVV.